Listed here are 30 T cell receptor beta chains from one sample, sequenced in a study of blood T cell repertoires in COVID-19. TCRdb's table, derived via immunoSEQ multiplex PCR, lists solely in-frame clones and lacks some. The data contain more than 250,000 clones, approximately 83% of them singletons. Sequenced: PBMCs or T cells enriched from blood (not recorded which). These receptors were collected from a man aged 30 to 45 who had recovered from COVID-19.

The chain links TRBV6-5 to TRBJ1-1; 11 nucleotides agree with TRBD1. This CDR3 has 14 residues. V gave up 6 bases and J gave up 6 bases; unmatched junction bases: 6. Germline assignment: CDR1 MNHEY and CDR2 SVGAGI. CDR3 DNA: TGTGCCAGCAGAAAGGGACAGGGGGTCGCTGAAGCTTTCTTT. Encoded protein: CASRKGQGVAEAFF.

This clone was counted once. The J gene is TRBJ1-2, the V gene TRBV7-2, with 7 positions matching TRBD1. The germline CDR1 and CDR2 sequences are SGHTA and FQGNSA. The CDR3 length is 14 residues. The V gene end was trimmed by 4 bases and the J gene end by 1 base; junction bases not matched to a gene: 3. CDR3 DNA: TGTGCCAGCAGCTCGACAGGGATTAACTATGGCTACACCTTC. It specifies CASSSTGINYGYTF.

The genes are TRBV6-5 and TRBJ1-2, with TRBD1 matching over 9 bases. The CDR3 contains 13 residues. Germline V gene data show CDR1 as MNHEY and CDR2 as SVGAGI. V lost 6 bases, J lost 8 bases, and 7 bases stayed unmatched. CDR3 DNA sequence: TGTGCCAGCAGGAAACAGGGGGCGCGGGGCTACACCTTC. Its translation is CASRKQGARGYTF.

The V gene is TRBV7-9, the J gene TRBJ2-1; D is possibly TRBD2 (5 bases). Germline assignment: CDR1 SEHNR and CDR2 FQNEAQ (reference sequence). CDR3 size: 18 residues. Trimming left V 2 bases short and J 1 base short, with 18 bases between. CDR3 nucleotide sequence: TGTGCCAGCAGCTTACCCAGGAGGCTAGCTGGGTCCTACAATGAGCAGTTCTTC. Protein product: CASSLPRRLAGSYNEQFF.

The chain recombines TRBV5-6 with TRBJ1-2; the D is unclear. The CDR3 has 11 amino acids. The germline V and J ends were trimmed by 1 base and 8 bases, with 6 bases remaining between them. Germline lookup yields CDR1 SGHDT and CDR2 YYEEEE. DNA for the CDR3: TGTGCCAGCAGCTTGTCGGGGGGCTACACCTTC. It encodes CASSLSGGYTF.

This clone has only one observation. The chain couples TRBV4-1 to TRBJ1-1; D unresolved. The CDR3 extends over 15 amino acids. From germline, CDR1 is MGHRA and CDR2 YSYEKL. Trimming removed 0 bases from V and 1 base from J, with 9 bases in between. The CDR3 DNA is TGCGCCAGCAGCCAAGAGGGCAGACGGAACACTGAAGCTTTCTTT. Translation gives CASSQEGRRNTEAFF.

The J gene is TRBJ1-2, the V gene TRBV4-3; perhaps TRBD1 as D (5 bases). The CDR3 has 14 residues. Germline CDR1 reads LGHNA; CDR2 reads YSLEER. V shed 0 bases and J shed 3 bases, with 8 bases lying between them. CDR3 DNA sequence: TGCGCCAGCAGCCAAGATCCAGGGTACTATGGCTACACCTTC. Amino acid sequence: CASSQDPGYYGYTF.

The chain recombines TRBV2 with TRBJ2-1; 9 nucleotides match TRBD2. The CDR3 covers 15 residues. The V and J ends lost 4 bases and 3 bases, in that order; junction bases with no gene match: 4. In germline, CDR1 is SNHLY, CDR2 FYNNEI. CDR3 amino acids: CASSGGGAGYNEQFF. CDR3 nucleotide sequence: TGTGCCAGCAGTGGCGGGGGGGCAGGCTACAATGAGCAGTTCTTC.

This sequence joins TRBV10-3 and TRBJ1-1; possible D gene TRBD1, 5 bases. The CDR3 extends over 14 amino acids. CDR1 is ENHRY and CDR2 is SYGVKD in the germline V gene. Trimming removed 3 bases from V and 1 base from J, with 9 bases in between. This chain's CDR3 is CAISDDRRNTEAFF. CDR3 nucleotides: TGTGCCATCAGTGATGACAGACGGAACACTGAAGCTTTCTTT.

The rearrangement uses TRBV25-1 and TRBJ2-3; D is perhaps TRBD1 (5 bases). Per the germline V gene, CDR1 is MGHDK and CDR2 is SYGVNS. This CDR3 has 15 residues. V lost 5 bases to trimming and J lost 3 bases, with 15 bases between them. CDR3 DNA: TGTGCCAGCAGTCTTACAGGAGTGGGTACAGATACGCAGTATTTT. This translates into CASSLTGVGTDTQYF. The full variable domain, its missing parts supplied by reference TRBV25-1 and TRBJ2-3, is EADIYQTPRYLVIGTGKKITLECSQTMGHDKMYWYQQDPGMELHLIHYSYGVNSTEKGDLSSESTVSRIRTEHFPLTLESARPSHTSQYLCASSLTGVGTDTQYFGPGTRLTVL.

The count of this clone is one. The gene calls are TRBV3-1 (or the pseudogene TRBV3-2) and TRBJ2-7; D remains unclear. The CDR3 length is 16 residues. Per the germline V gene, CDR1 is LGHDT and CDR2 is YNNKEL (reference sequence). V lost 3 bases and J 7 bases, leaving 22 bases between the germline ends. CDR3 loop: CASSHSNLPYLGEQYF. The CDR3 coding sequence is TGTGCCAGCAGCCATTCTAACCTACCCTATCTAGGAGAGCAGTACTTC.

The V and J genes are TRBV6-4 and TRBJ2-3; 13 bases are a match to TRBD2. The J segment lost 4 bases and the V segment lost 6 bases, leaving 7 bases of the junction unmatched. The CDR3 contains 16 residues. CDR1 and CDR2 from the germline V gene are MRHNA and SNTAGT. In DNA, the CDR3 is TGTGCCAGCAGCGGACTAGCGGGGGCCCTGGCAGATACGCAGTATTTT. Its protein product is CASSGLAGALADTQYF.

The chain links TRBV7-9 to TRBJ1-1, with D possibly being TRBD1 (5 bases). The CDR3 loop spans 16 amino acids. Germline values: CDR1 SEHNR, CDR2 FQNEAQ (reference sequence). Trimming removed 5 bases from V and 1 base from J, with 17 bases in between. For the CDR3, the DNA is TGTGCCAGCAGCCTCAGGGTTTGGGCCCCGAACACTGAAGCTTTCTTT. This gives the protein CASSLRVWAPNTEAFF. Full variable domain (missing parts from reference TRBV7-9 and TRBJ1-1): DTGVSQNPRHKITKRGQNVTFRCDPISEHNRLYWYRQTLGQGPEFLTYFQNEAQLEKSRLLSDRFSAERPKGSFSTLEIQRTEQGDSAMYLCASSLRVWAPNTEAFFGQGTRLTVV.

The count of this clone is one. This rearrangement joins TRBV6-5 to TRBJ2-4, with 13 positions matching TRBD2. CDR3 size: 15 residues. Losses at the gene ends were 8 bases for V and 1 base for J; bases not matched to a gene: 2. Germline lookup yields CDR1 MNHEY and CDR2 SVGAGI. The CDR3 region has the DNA TGTGCCAGCGTGGGACTAGCGGGGGCCAAAAACATTCAGTACTTC. It yields the protein CASVGLAGAKNIQYF.

V usage is TRBV15 and J usage is TRBJ2-1, with 7 positions matching TRBD1. Trimming cost V 3 bases and J 10 bases; bases outside gene matches: 9. The CDR3 runs 14 residues. Germline V gene lookup returns CDR1 LNHNV and CDR2 YYDKDF (reference sequence). The CDR3, as DNA: TGTGCCACCAGCAGCATTAGACAGGGTTGGGAGCAGTTCTTC. Protein: CATSSIRQGWEQFF.

The chain has TRBV14 and TRBJ2-2, with D perhaps TRBD2 (7 bases). The CDR3 length is 16 residues. Germline CDR1 reads SGHDN; CDR2 reads FVKESK. Trimming pared 2 bases from V and 4 bases from J, leaving 14 bases between. DNA for the CDR3: TGTGCCAGCAGCCAACGCGTTGCGGGGGCCACCGGGGAGCTGTTTTTT. It is translated as CASSQRVAGATGELFF. The full variable domain, rest sourced from reference TRBV14 and TRBJ2-2, is EAGVTQFPSHSVIEKGQTVTLRCDPISGHDNLYWYRRVMGKEIKFLLHFVKESKQDESGMPNNRFLAERTGGTYSTLKVQPAELEDSGVYFCASSQRVAGATGELFFGEGSRLTVL.

The rearrangement uses TRBV27 and TRBJ2-5, with 9 bases that match TRBD2. Losses at the gene ends were 7 bases for V and 3 bases for J; bases not matched to a gene: 6. The CDR3 loop spans 14 amino acids. Germline values: CDR1 MNHEY, CDR2 SMNVEV (reference sequence). This CDR3 is CASNVQRGEETQYF. The DNA of the CDR3 is TGTGCCAGCAACGTCCAGCGGGGGGAAGAGACCCAGTACTTC.

Notes on this clone: The same CDR3 arises from other DNA sequences in this sample as well. The chain carries TRBV3-1 (or the pseudogene TRBV3-2) and TRBJ1-3; no clear D gene. V lost 4 bases and J 3 bases, leaving 4 bases between the germline ends. CDR1 is LGHDT and CDR2 is YNNKEL in the germline V gene (reference sequence). This CDR3 is 12 amino acids long. The CDR3 is CASSPSGNTIYF. CDR3 DNA: TGTGCCAGCAGCCCGAGTGGAAACACCATATATTTT.

V gene TRBV7-3 combines with J gene TRBJ1-1, with D unresolved. In germline, CDR1 is SGHTA, CDR2 FQGTGA. V was cut by 4 bases and J by 1 base, with 7 bases left in between. The CDR3 length is 13 residues. The CDR3 DNA follows: TGTGCCAGCAGCTCCAGTCCGAACACTGAAGCTTTCTTT. Amino acid sequence: CASSSSPNTEAFF.

The chain uses TRBV5-6 and TRBJ1-6; 9 bases fit TRBD1. V was clipped by 5 bases and J by 10 bases; unmatched bases: 7. Per the germline V gene, CDR1 is SGHDT and CDR2 is YYEEEE. The CDR3 has 14 residues. The CDR3 nucleotides read TGTGCCAGCAGTTATGACAGGGGGAACTCACCCCTCCACTTT. Translated, it gives CASSYDRGNSPLHF.

The V call is TRBV13, the J call TRBJ1-2; the D gene is possibly TRBD1 (6 bases). The V gene lost 5 bases and the J gene lost 8 bases, with 15 bases spanning the gap. The germline CDR1 and CDR2 sequences are PRHDT and FYEKMQ (reference sequence). This CDR3 has 13 amino acids. The CDR3 bases are TGTGCCAGCAGCCCCGGGACAAATCGCGGCTACACCTTC. It translates to CASSPGTNRGYTF.

V usage is TRBV9 and J usage is TRBJ1-2; weak D call: TRBD1 (6 bases). Trimming removed 1 base at V and 2 bases at J, with 12 bases between. The CDR3 runs to 15 residues. Germline V gene sequence: CDR1 SGDLS, CDR2 YYNGEE. As DNA, the CDR3 is TGTGCCAGCAGCGTAACTGACGGGACAAACTATGGCTACACCTTC. The encoded protein is CASSVTDGTNYGYTF.

The chain is built from TRBV5-5 and TRBJ2-1; TRBD2 matches at 14 bases. Germline V gene lookup returns CDR1 SGHKS and CDR2 YYEKEE (reference sequence). The V segment lost 4 bases and the J segment 5 bases; nucleotides outside the gene matches: 11. The CDR3 has 18 amino acids. The CDR3 loop is CASSQTISTSGGDNEQFF. The DNA for the CDR3 is TGTGCCAGCAGCCAGACAATCTCGACTAGCGGGGGGGACAATGAGCAGTTCTTC. The full variable domain, completed using reference TRBV5-5 and TRBJ2-1, is DAGVTQSPTHLIKTRGQQVTLRCSPISGHKSVSWYQQVLGQGPQFIFQYYEKEERGRGNFPDRFSARQFPNYSSELNVNALLLGDSALYLCASSQTISTSGGDNEQFFGPGTRLTVL.

The rearrangement joins TRBV19 to TRBJ1-3; weak D call: TRBD1 (5 bases). This CDR3 region has 14 residues. The V gene lost 5 bases and the J gene lost 0 bases, with 8 bases spanning the gap. The V gene's germline CDR1 is LNHDA and CDR2 SQIVND (reference sequence). The chain's CDR3 is CASSQGSSGNTIYF. The DNA for the CDR3 is TGTGCCAGTAGTCAGGGAAGCTCTGGAAACACCATATATTTT.

The V call is TRBV7-8, the J call TRBJ1-1; a weak D match, TRBD1 (5 bases). V lost 1 base and J 3 bases, leaving 9 bases between the germline ends. The CDR3 is 14 residues long. CDR1 and CDR2 from the germline V gene are SGHVS and FQNEAQ. The CDR3 bases are TGTGCCAGCAGCTTAGGTGGGACTTACACTGAAGCTTTCTTT. Translating it yields CASSLGGTYTEAFF.

The V call is TRBV7-2, the J call TRBJ2-7; TRBD1 matches 9 bases. The CDR3 sequence is 13 residues long. Germline-derived CDR1 and CDR2 are SGHTA and FQGNSA. Trimming cost V 5 bases and J 9 bases; bases outside gene matches: 8. CDR3 sequence reads: CASSVGQGPGQYF. CDR3 in DNA: TGTGCCAGCAGCGTTGGACAGGGGCCGGGGCAGTACTTC.

The V gene is TRBV19, the J gene TRBJ1-5; no clear D. The CDR3 runs to 13 residues. Between the trimmed V and J ends, which lost 5 bases and 5 bases, there was a span of 10 bases. From germline, CDR1 is LNHDA and CDR2 SQIVND (reference sequence). The CDR3 DNA is TGTGCCAGTAGTCTCCTACGGGATCAGCCCCAGCATTTT. This gives the protein CASSLLRDQPQHF.

The CDR3 spells CASSFYLSGANVLTF. CDR3 DNA: TGTGCCAGCAGCTTTTATCTCTCTGGGGCCAACGTCCTGACTTTC. The chain joins TRBV5-4 to TRBJ2-6; no reliable D call. Germline V gene sequence: CDR1 SGHNT, CDR2 YYREEE (reference sequence). This CDR3 is 15 amino acids long. With 2 bases removed from V and 0 bases from J, the gap between germline ends came to 6 bases.

The chain carries TRBV27 and TRBJ2-5; 8 nucleotides match TRBD2. After removal of 5 bases from V and 3 bases from J, the junction contained 11 bases not matched to a gene. The CDR3 sequence is 16 residues long. Germline loops: CDR1 MNHEY, CDR2 SMNVEV (reference sequence). DNA of the CDR3: TGTGCCAGCAGTCGGAAACCGGGGGGGCGGGAAGAGACCCAGTACTTC. Its translation: CASSRKPGGREETQYF.

This clone was picked up a small number of times. The CDR3 region has the DNA TGTGCCAGCAGTGACAGGGATGATCACTACGAGCAGTACTTC. It specifies CASSDRDDHYEQYF. The rearrangement uses TRBV25-1 and TRBJ2-7; D might be TRBD1 (5 bases). Germline V lookup: CDR1 MGHDK, CDR2 SYGVNS. Trimming left V 3 bases short and J 3 bases short, with 12 bases between. The CDR3 loop spans 14 amino acids.